Below, 9 T cell receptor beta chains from the same sample are listed, as sequenced in a study of B cell selection in AIRE deficiency. Regulatory T cells were sorted as CD4+CD25hiCD127low/negative. Sequencing used immunoSEQ multiplex PCR; TCRdb keeps in-frame clones, though not all of them. This table holds about 22,000 clones, around nine tenths found once. Specimen: CD4+CD25+ Tregs sorted from PBMCs. The receptors shown here come from a human donor in good health.

Within the sample, this clone is medium-sized (0.01 to 0.1%). The chain employs TRBV21-1 and TRBJ1-4; the DNA was not compared with TRBD1, the D call given in the table. TRBV21-1 is annotated as a pseudogene. The CDR3 loop spans 20 amino acids. The CDR3: CASSTERTGKNIGTNEKLFF. DNA for the CDR3: TGTGCCAGCAGCACAGAGAGGACAGGGAAAAATATCGGAACTAATGAAAAACTGTTTTTT.

This sequence joins TRBV19 and TRBJ1-5; tentatively, D is TRBD1 (5 bases). The CDR3 has 16 residues. V shed 5 bases and J shed 0 bases, with 14 bases lying between them. The V gene's germline CDR1 is LNHDA and CDR2 SQIVND (reference sequence). CDR3 loop: CASSQGLGYSNQPQHF. The CDR3 DNA sequence: TGTGCCAGTAGTCAGGGCCTCGGGTATAGCAATCAGCCCCAGCATTTT.

In the case of this clone: The germline gene is not matched at one end of the junction; a read error may be the cause. The sample holds other DNA sequences that translate to the same CDR3. This sequence joins TRBV7-6 and TRBJ2-6, with 9 bases aligning to TRBD2. The CDR3 is made up of 18 amino acids. Germline loops: CDR1 SGHVS, CDR2 FNYEAQ. The CDR3 here is CASSPQLAGVSGANVLTF. The CDR3 nucleotides read TGTGCCAGCAGCCCGCAACTAGCGGGTGTATCTGGGGCCAACGTCTTGACTTTC.

This clone was recorded once. J is TRBJ2-1 and V is TRBV28; D uncertain. This CDR3 contains 12 residues. In germline, CDR1 is MDHEN, CDR2 SYDVKM. Trimming removed 5 bases from V and 4 bases from J, with 6 bases in between. The DNA for the CDR3 is TGTGCCAGCAGTCTCGCTTACAATGAGCAGTTCTTC. Translated, it gives CASSLAYNEQFF.

This clone appeared a single time. The chain employs TRBV2 and TRBJ1-1; D is undetermined. The germline V gene has CDR1 SNHLY and CDR2 FYNNEI. Trimming shortened V by 2 bases and J by 5 bases, and 9 bases separated the two germline ends. The CDR3 totals 13 residues. CDR3 residues: CASSELSGTEAFF. DNA of the CDR3: TGTGCCAGCAGTGAACTGTCCGGGACTGAAGCTTTCTTT. The full variable domain, with the rest looked up from reference TRBV2 and TRBJ1-1, is EPEVTQTPSHQVTQMGQEVILRCVPISNHLYFYWYRQILGQKVEFLVSFYNNEISEKSEIFDDQFSVERPDGSNFTLKIRSTKLEDSAMYFCASSELSGTEAFFGQGTRLTVV.

The chain links TRBV4-2 to TRBJ2-2, with TRBD2 identical over 14 bases. Germline CDR1 reads LGHNA; CDR2 reads YNFKEQ. With V trimmed by 5 bases and J by 9 bases, 8 bases remained unmatched. The CDR3 extends over 16 amino acids. DNA of the CDR3: TGTGCCAGCAGCGTAGGGACTAGCGGGGGAATGCGGGAGCTGTTTTTT. Residues: CASSVGTSGGMRELFF.

The chain carries TRBV6-6 and TRBJ1-2; D gene unclear. This CDR3 region has 13 residues. Germline V gives CDR1 MNHNY, CDR2 SVGAGI (reference sequence). V dropped 7 bases and J dropped 5 bases, with 14 bases sitting between them. CDR3 DNA sequence: TGTGCCAGCAAGGCCAGCTCTTTGTATGGCTACACCTTC. Translating it yields CASKASSLYGYTF.

The chain couples TRBV18 to TRBJ1-1, with D hard to call. With 0 bases removed from V and 3 bases from J, the gap between germline ends came to 11 bases. The germline V gene encodes CDR1 KGHSH and CDR2 LQKENI. The CDR3 covers 15 residues. CDR3 DNA sequence: TGTGCCAGCTCACCACCGATTTGGTTAGACACTGAAGCTTTCTTT. Its protein product is CASSPPIWLDTEAFF.

J is TRBJ2-3 and V is TRBV5-1, with D possibly matching TRBD2 (5 bases). Trimming removed 0 bases at V and 2 bases at J, with 13 bases between. The CDR3 has 16 residues. Germline CDR1 reads SGHRS; CDR2 reads YFSETQ. Written as DNA, the CDR3 is TGCGCCAGCAGCTTGGCCGGAGGCGGATACACAGATACGCAGTATTTT. Amino acid sequence: CASSLAGGGYTDTQYF.